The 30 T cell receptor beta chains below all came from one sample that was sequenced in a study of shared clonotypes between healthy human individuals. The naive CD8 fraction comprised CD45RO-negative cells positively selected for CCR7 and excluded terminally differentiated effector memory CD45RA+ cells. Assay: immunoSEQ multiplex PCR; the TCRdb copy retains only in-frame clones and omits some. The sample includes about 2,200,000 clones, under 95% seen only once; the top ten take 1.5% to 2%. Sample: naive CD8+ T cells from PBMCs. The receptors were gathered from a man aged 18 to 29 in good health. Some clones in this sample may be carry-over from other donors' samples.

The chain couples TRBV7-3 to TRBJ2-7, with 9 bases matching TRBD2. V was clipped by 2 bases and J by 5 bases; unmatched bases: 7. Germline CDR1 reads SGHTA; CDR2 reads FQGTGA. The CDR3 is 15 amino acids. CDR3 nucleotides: TGTGCCAGCAGCTTACGCGGGACTAGCTCTGACGAGCAGTACTTC. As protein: CASSLRGTSSDEQYF.

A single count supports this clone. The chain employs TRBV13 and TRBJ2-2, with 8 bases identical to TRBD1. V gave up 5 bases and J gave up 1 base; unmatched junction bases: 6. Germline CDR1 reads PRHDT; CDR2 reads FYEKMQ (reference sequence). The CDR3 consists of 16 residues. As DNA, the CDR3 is TGTGCCAGCAGCCCTTCCGGGACAGGGAACACCGGGGAGCTGTTTTTT. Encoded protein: CASSPSGTGNTGELFF.

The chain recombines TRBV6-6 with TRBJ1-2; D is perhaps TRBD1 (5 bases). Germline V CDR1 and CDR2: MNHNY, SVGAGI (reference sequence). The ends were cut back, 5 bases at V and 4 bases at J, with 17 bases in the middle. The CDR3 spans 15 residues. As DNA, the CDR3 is TGTGCCAGCAGTCCGCTATCTGCAGGGTTCTATGGCTACACCTTC. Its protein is CASSPLSAGFYGYTF.

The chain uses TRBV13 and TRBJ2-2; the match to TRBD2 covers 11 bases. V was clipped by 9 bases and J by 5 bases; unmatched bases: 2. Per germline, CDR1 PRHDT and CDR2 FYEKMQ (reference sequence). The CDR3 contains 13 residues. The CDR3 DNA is TGTGCCAGTAGCGGGAGGGGAACCGGGGAGCTGTTTTTT. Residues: CASSGRGTGELFF. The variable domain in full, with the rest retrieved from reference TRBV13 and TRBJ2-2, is AAGVIQSPRHLIKEKRETATLKCYPIPRHDTVYWYQQGPGQDPQFLISFYEKMQSDKGSIPDRFSAQQFSDYHSELNMSSLELGDSALYFCASSGRGTGELFFGEGSRLTVL.

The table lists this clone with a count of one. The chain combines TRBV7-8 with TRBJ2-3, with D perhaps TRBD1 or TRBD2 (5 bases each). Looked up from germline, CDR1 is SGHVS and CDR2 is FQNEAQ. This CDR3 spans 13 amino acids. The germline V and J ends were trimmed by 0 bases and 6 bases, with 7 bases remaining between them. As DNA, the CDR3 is TGTGCCAGCAGCTTAGCCCGGGGCGATACGCAGTATTTT. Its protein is CASSLARGDTQYF.

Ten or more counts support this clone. DNA for the CDR3: TGTGCCAGCAGCTTAGGACGGCAGGGGGAAAACATTCAGTACTTC. Its protein is CASSLGRQGENIQYF. This chain uses TRBV7-9 with TRBJ2-4, with 7 bases identical to TRBD1. V shed 1 base, J shed 5 bases, and the junction held 5 bases outside the gene matches. The germline V gene encodes CDR1 SEHNR and CDR2 FQNEAQ (reference sequence). This CDR3 comprises 15 residues.

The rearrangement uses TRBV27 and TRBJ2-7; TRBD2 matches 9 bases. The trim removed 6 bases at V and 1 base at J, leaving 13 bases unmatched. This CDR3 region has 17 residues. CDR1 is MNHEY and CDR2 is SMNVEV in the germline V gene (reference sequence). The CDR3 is CASSPSISGSQSYEQYF. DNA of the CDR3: TGTGCCAGCAGCCCATCCATTAGCGGGAGCCAATCCTACGAGCAGTACTTC.

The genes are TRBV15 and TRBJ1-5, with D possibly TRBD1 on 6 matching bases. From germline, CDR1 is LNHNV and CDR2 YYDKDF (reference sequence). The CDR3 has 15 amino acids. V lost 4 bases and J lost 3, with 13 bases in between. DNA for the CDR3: TGTGCCACCAGCAACCACGGACAGTTCAATCAGCCCCAGCATTTT. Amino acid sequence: CATSNHGQFNQPQHF. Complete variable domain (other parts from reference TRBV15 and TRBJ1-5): DAMVIQNPRYQVTQFGKPVTLSCSQTLNHNVMYWYQQKSSQAPKLLFHYYDKDFNNEADTPDNFQSRRPNTSFCFLDIRSPGLGDTAMYLCATSNHGQFNQPQHFGDGTRLSIL.

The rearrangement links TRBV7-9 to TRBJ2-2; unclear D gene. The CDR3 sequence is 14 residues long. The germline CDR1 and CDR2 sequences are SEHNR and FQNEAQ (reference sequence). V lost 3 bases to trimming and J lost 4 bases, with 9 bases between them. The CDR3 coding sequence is TGTGCCAGCAGCTTGCAGGTTATCACCGGGGAGCTGTTTTTT. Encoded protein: CASSLQVITGELFF.

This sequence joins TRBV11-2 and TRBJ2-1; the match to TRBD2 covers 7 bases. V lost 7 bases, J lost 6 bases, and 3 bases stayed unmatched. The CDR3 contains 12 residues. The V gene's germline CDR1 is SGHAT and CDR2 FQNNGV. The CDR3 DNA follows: TGTGCCAGCACCTGGACTAGCAATGAGCAGTTCTTC. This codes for CASTWTSNEQFF.

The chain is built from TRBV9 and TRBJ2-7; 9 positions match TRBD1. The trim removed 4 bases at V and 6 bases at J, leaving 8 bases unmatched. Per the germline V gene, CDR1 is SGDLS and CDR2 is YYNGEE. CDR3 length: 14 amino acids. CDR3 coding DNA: TGTGCCAGCAGCTTTACCCCGGGACAGGGCGAGCAGTACTTC. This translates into CASSFTPGQGEQYF.

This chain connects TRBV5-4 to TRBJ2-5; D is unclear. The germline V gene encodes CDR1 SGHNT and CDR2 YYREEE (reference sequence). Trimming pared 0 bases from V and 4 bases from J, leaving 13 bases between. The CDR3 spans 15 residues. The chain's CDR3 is CASSLEDPRRETQYF. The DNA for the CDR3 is TGTGCCAGCAGCTTGGAAGATCCGAGGCGAGAGACCCAGTACTTC.

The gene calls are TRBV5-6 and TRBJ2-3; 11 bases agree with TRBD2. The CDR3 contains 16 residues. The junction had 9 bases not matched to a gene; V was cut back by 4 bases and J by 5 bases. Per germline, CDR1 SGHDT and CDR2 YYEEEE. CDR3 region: CASSPTPGLAGDTQYF. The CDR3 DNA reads TGTGCCAGCAGCCCCACCCCAGGACTAGCGGGAGATACGCAGTATTTT.

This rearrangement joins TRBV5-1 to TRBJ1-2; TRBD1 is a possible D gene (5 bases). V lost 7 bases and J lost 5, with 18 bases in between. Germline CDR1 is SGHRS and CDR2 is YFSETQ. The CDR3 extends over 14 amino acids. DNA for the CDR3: TGCGCCAGCTCCCCCGGGGGGAGCCTTTATGGCTACACCTTC. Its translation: CASSPGGSLYGYTF.

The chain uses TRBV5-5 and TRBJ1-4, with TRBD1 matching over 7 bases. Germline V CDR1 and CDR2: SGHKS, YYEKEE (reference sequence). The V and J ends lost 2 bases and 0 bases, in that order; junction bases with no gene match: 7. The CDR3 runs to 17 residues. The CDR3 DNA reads TGTGCCAGCAGCTTAGTAGGGGGCAACCCAACTAATGAAAAACTGTTTTTT. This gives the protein CASSLVGGNPTNEKLFF.

CDR3 residues: CASSQDWPDDNEQFF. The CDR3 nucleotides are TGTGCCAGCAGCCAAGATTGGCCCGACGACAATGAGCAGTTCTTC. V gene TRBV4-2 combines with J gene TRBJ2-1; D not certain. Germline lookup yields CDR1 LGHNA and CDR2 YNFKEQ. V was trimmed by 0 bases and J by 5 bases, leaving 11 bases between them. The CDR3 extends over 15 amino acids.

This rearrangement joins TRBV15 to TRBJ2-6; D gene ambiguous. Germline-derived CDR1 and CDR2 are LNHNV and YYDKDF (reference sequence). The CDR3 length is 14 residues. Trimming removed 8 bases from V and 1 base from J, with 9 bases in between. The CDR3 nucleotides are TGTGCCACCTGGTGGGGTTCTGGGGCCAACGTCCTGACTTTC. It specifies CATWWGSGANVLTF.

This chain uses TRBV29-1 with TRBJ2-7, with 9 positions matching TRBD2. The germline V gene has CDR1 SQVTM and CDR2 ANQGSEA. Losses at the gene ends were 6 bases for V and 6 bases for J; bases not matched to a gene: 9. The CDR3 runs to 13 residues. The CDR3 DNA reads TGCAGCGTCGGGATAGCGGGAGTTGGCGAGCAGTACTTC. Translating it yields CSVGIAGVGEQYF.

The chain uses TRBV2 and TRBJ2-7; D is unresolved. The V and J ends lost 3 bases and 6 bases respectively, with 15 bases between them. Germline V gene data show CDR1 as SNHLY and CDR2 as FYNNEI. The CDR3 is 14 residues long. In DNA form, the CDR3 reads TGTGCCAGCAGTGATCGCTCCGTTCGAGGCGAGCAGTACTTC. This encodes CASSDRSVRGEQYF.

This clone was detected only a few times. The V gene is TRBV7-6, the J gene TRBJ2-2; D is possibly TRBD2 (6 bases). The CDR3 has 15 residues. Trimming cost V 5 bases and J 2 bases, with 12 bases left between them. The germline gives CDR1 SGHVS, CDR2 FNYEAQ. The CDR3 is CASSPGRDNTGELFF. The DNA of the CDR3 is TGTGCCAGCAGCCCGGGGCGGGATAACACCGGGGAGCTGTTTTTT.

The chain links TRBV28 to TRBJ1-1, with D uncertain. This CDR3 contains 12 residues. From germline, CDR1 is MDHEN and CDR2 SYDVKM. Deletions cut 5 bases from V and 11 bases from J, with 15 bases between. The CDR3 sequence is CASSHLPAGAFF. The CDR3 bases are TGTGCCAGCAGTCACCTCCCAGCGGGGGCTTTCTTT. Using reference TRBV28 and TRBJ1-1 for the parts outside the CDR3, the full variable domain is DVKVTQSSRYLVKRTGEKVFLECVQDMDHENMFWYRQDPGLGLRLIYFSYDVKMKEKGDIPEGYSVSREKKERFSLILESASTNQTSMYLCASSHLPAGAFFGQGTRLTVV.

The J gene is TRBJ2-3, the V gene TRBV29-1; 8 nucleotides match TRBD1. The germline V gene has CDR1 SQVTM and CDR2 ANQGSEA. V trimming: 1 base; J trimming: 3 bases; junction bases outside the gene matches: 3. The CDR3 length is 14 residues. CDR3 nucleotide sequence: TGCAGCGTTGAAGGGACAGGGCCAACAGATACGCAGTATTTT. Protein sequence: CSVEGTGPTDTQYF.

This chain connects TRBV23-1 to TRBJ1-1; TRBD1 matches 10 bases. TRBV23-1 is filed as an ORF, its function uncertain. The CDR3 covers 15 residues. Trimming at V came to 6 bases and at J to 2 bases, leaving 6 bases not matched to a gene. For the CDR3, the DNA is TGCGCCAGCAGGATGGGGGACAGGGGAAACACTGAAGCTTTCTTT. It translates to CASRMGDRGNTEAFF.

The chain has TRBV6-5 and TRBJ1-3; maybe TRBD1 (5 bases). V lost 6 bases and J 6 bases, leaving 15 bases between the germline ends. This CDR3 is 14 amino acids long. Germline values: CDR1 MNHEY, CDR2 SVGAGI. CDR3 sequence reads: CASRYRGSSNTIYF. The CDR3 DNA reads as TGTGCCAGCAGATACCGGGGGTCGTCAAACACCATATATTTT.

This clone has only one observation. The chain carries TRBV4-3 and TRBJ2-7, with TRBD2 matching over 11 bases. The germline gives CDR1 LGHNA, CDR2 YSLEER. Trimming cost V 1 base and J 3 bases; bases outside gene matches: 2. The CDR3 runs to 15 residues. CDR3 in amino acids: CASSQAGTSGYEQYF. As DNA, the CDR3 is TGCGCCAGCAGCCAAGCCGGGACTAGCGGCTACGAGCAGTACTTC.

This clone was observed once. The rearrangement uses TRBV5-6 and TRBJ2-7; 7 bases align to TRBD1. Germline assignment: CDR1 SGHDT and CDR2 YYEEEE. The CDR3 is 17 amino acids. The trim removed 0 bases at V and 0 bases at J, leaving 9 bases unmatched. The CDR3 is CASSLEPGTVFSYEQYF. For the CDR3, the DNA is TGTGCCAGCAGCTTGGAGCCCGGGACAGTTTTCTCCTACGAGCAGTACTTC.

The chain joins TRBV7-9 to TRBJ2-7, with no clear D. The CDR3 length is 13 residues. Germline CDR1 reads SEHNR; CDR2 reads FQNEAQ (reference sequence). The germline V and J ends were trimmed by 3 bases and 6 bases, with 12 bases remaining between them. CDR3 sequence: CASSLDQSSEQYF. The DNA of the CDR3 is TGTGCCAGCAGCTTGGATCAGTCTAGCGAGCAGTACTTC. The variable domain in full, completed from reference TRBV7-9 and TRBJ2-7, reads DTGVSQNPRHKITKRGQNVTFRCDPISEHNRLYWYRQTLGQGPEFLTYFQNEAQLEKSRLLSDRFSAERPKGSFSTLEIQRTEQGDSAMYLCASSLDQSSEQYFGPGTRLTVT.

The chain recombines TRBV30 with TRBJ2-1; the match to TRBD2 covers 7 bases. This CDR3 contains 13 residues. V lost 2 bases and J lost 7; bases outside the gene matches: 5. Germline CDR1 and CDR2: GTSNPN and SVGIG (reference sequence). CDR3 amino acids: CAWSSGIGNEQFF. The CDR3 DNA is TGTGCCTGGAGTAGCGGGATAGGTAATGAGCAGTTCTTC.

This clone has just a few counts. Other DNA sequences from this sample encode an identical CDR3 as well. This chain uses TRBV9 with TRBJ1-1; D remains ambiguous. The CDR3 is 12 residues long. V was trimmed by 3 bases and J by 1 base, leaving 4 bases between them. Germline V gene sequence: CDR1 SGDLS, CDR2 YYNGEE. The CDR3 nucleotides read TGTGCCAGCAGCGAGGGGAACACTGAAGCTTTCTTT. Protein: CASSEGNTEAFF.

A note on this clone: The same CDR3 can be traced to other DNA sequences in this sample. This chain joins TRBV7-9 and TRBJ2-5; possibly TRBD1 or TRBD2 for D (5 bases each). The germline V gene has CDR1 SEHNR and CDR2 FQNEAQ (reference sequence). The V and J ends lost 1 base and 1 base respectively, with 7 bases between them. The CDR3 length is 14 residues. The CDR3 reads CASSLGGVQETQYF. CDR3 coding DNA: TGTGCCAGCAGCTTAGGAGGGGTCCAAGAGACCCAGTACTTC.